This T cell receptor (beta chain) was recorded in a study of OX40 agonist ivuxolimab in advanced cancers. The CDR3 is 11 residues long. Germline V gene data show CDR1 as SGHVS and CDR2 as FNYEAQ. V was cut by 5 bases and J by 1 base, with 2 bases left in between. Blood specimens came from baseline, cycle 4 day 1, and cycle 7 day 1. TCRdb's copy holds only in-frame clones and misses some; the assay was immunoSEQ multiplex PCR. The sample yields around 61,000 clones, about four fifths seen once. Material: CD4+ or CD8+ T cells sorted from blood, obtained in a trial of the OX40 agonist ivuxolimab. The clonotype was recovered from an adult with an advanced solid tumor such as melanoma, head and neck, liver or kidney cancer. The genes are TRBV7-6 and TRBJ2-5; no clear D. This CDR3 reads CASSIQETQYF. In DNA, the CDR3 is TGTGCCAGCAGCATCCAAGAGACCCAGTACTTC.